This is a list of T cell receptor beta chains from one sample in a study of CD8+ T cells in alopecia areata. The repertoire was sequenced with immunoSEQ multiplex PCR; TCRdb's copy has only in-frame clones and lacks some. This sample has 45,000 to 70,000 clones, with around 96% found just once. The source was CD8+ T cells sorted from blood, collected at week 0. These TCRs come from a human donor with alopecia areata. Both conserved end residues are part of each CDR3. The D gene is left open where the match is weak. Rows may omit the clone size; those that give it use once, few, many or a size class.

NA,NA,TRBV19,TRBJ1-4,CASSKETQREKLFF,TGTGCCAGTAGTAAGGAGACTCAAAGGGAAAAACTGTTTTTT
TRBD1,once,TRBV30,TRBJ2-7,CAWSLGQGVYEQYF,TGTGCCTGGAGTCTCGGACAGGGGGTATACGAGCAGTACTTC
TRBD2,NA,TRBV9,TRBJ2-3,CASSVETSGGNPSTDTQYF,TGTGCCAGCAGCGTTGAGACTAGCGGGGGCAACCCTAGCACAGATACGCAGTATTTT
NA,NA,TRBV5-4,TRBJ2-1,CASTLAGTGYNEQFF,TGTGCCAGCACCTTGGCGGGAACAGGATACAATGAGCAGTTCTTC
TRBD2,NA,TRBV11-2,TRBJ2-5,CASSLVAGGPGETQYF,TGTGCCAGCAGCTTAGTAGCGGGGGGGCCCGGTGAGACCCAGTACTTC
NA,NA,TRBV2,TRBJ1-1,CASSEWAGHTEAFF,TGTGCCAGCAGTGAGTGGGCAGGGCACACTGAAGCTTTCTTT
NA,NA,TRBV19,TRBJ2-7,CASSIDSSYEQYF,TGTGCCAGTAGTATCGACAGCTCCTACGAGCAGTACTTC
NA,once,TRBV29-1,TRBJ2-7,CSVVQQGTSYEQYF,TGCAGCGTTGTCCAACAGGGTACTTCCTACGAGCAGTACTTC
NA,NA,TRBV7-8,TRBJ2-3,CASSQGQGGDTQYF,TGTGCCAGCAGCCAAGGACAGGGAGGGGATACGCAGTATTTT
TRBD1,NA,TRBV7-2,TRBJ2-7,CASSSYRGTYEQYF,TGTGCCAGCAGCTCGTACAGGGGGACCTACGAGCAGTACTTC
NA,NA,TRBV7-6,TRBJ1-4,CATSRATREKLFF,TGTGCCACCTCACGGGCGACGCGAGAAAAACTGTTTTTT
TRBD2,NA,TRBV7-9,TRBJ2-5,CASSLVAGTETQYF,TGTGCCAGCAGCCTTGTAGCGGGGACGGAGACCCAGTACTTC
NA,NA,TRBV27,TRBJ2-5,CASSLGTNTGQYF,TGTGCCAGCAGTTTAGGGACGAACACAGGGCAGTACTTC
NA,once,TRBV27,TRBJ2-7,CASSKRIASSYEQYF,TGTGCCAGCAGTAAACGTATAGCCAGCTCCTACGAGCAGTACTTC
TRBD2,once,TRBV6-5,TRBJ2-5,CASSRTSGGAETQYF,TGTGCCAGCAGCCGGACTAGCGGGGGAGCGGAGACCCAGTACTTC
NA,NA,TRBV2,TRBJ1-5,CASKARNQPQHF,TGTGCCAGCAAGGCTCGCAATCAGCCCCAGCATTTT
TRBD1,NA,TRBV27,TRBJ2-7,CASRNRGFDSYEQYF,TGTGCCAGCAGAAACAGGGGTTTTGACTCCTACGAGCAGTACTTC
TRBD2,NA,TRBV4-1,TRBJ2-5,CASSQGTSDQETQYF,TGCGCCAGCAGCCAAGGGACTAGCGATCAAGAGACCCAGTACTTC
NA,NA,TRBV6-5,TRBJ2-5,CASSPIRKAQETQYF,TGTGCCAGCAGTCCTATTCGCAAGGCCCAAGAGACCCAGTACTTC
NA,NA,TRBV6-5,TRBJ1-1,CASSYLGAMNTEAFF,TGTGCCAGCAGTTATCTTGGGGCTATGAACACTGAAGCTTTCTTT